These 5 T cell receptor beta chains share one sample of origin, sequenced in a study of regulatory T cells in long-lasting Graves disease. The time point denotes: persistent/refractory GD, antithyroid drugs over 5 years with positive TRAb. Researchers made the TCR library from RNA that was extracted from PBMCs. HTBI primers from iRepertoire and Arm-PCR of CDR3 regions yielded the TCR beta libraries. TCRdb re-derived calls from the multiplex PCR reads in MiXCR, one entry per CDR3 protein. Seen here are 700,000 or so distinct CDR3 sequences, about 32% observed once, and the top ten hold under 55%. The specimen comprised peripheral blood mononuclear cells (PBMCs), sampled when the disease was refractory, from a patient treated with antithyroid drugs. All receptors come from a female donor with Graves disease.

The J gene is TRBJ1-3, the V gene TRBV12-3 or TRBV12-4, with D hard to call. The CDR3 extends over 13 amino acids. V lost 3 bases and J lost 5, with 8 bases in between. CDR3 DNA sequence: TGTGCCAGCAGTTTCGGGCAGAGAAACACCATATATTTT. This codes for CASSFGQRNTIYF.

This clonotype was seen repeatedly, ten times or more. A much more abundant neighbour one base away suggests this may be a read error. The chain carries TRBV6-1 and TRBJ1-2; the D is unclear. Trimming pared 6 bases from V and 4 bases from J, leaving 6 bases between. The CDR3 length is 11 residues. Germline-derived CDR1 and CDR2 are MNHNS and SASEGT. DNA for the CDR3: TGTGCCAGCAGGGCGGTCTATGGCTACACCTTC. Amino acid sequence: CASRAVYGYTF.

The genes are TRBV7-2 and TRBJ2-2; 13 bases are shared with TRBD2. Germline CDR1 is SGHTA and CDR2 is FQGNSA. This CDR3 is 18 amino acids long. V lost 2 bases and J lost 6; bases outside the gene matches: 9. The CDR3 loop is CASSLRGTSGRAAGELFF. CDR3 coding DNA: TGTGCCAGCAGCTTACGCGGCACTAGCGGGAGGGCCGCCGGGGAGCTGTTTTTT.

The rearrangement links TRBV5-1 to TRBJ1-1; possible D gene TRBD1, 6 bases. CDR1 and CDR2 (germline): SGHRS, YFSETQ. The CDR3 consists of 14 residues. V was shortened by 5 bases and J by 6 bases, with 17 bases between the two germline ends. DNA for the CDR3: TGCGCCAGCAGTCCTATAGGGGGGAGCGCTGAAGCTTTCTTT. The encoded protein is CASSPIGGSAEAFF.

The rearrangement links TRBV6-2 or TRBV6-3 to TRBJ1-2, with TRBD1 identical over 8 bases. The CDR3 length is 15 residues. The trim removed 5 bases at V and 0 bases at J, leaving 5 bases unmatched. The germline V gene has CDR1 MNHEY and CDR2 SVGEGT. The CDR3 DNA sequence: TGTGCCAGCAGTCCCAGGACAGGGACTAACTATGGCTACACCTTC. It encodes CASSPRTGTNYGYTF.